The 25 T cell receptor beta chains listed next were all sequenced from one sample in a study of type 1 and type 2 diabetes patients (dated by TCRdb to about 2016). Sequencing instrument: Illumina MiSeq. For TCRbeta CDR3 amplification, the template was genomic DNA taken from the sorted T cell subsets. The TCRbeta CDR3 region was amplified by multiplex PCR with 30 forward and 13 reverse primers. TCRdb reanalyzed the raw reads on its own, using fastp at Q25 for trimming and MiXCR for clone calling, and kept in-frame beta chains. Every CDR3 protein is listed once, alongside the most common genes and DNA of its rows. This sample is represented by under 300,000 distinct CDR3 sequences; 47% of them were singletons. Jointly, the top ten make up around 15% of the sample. The sequencing input was peripheral blood mononuclear cells (PBMCs). The receptors here all came from a man between 18 and 29 years old with type 2 diabetes.

The sample holds a few counts of this clonotype. This sequence joins TRBV15 and TRBJ2-1; 12 bases are shared with TRBD2. J was trimmed by 8 bases and V by 4 bases; bases with no gene match: 6. Per germline, CDR1 LNHNV and CDR2 YYDKDF (reference sequence). The CDR3 covers 15 residues. CDR3 in amino acids: CATSKGTSGGHEQFF. CDR3 DNA sequence: TGTGCCACCAGCAAAGGAACTAGCGGGGGGCATGAGCAGTTCTTC. Together with reference TRBV15 and TRBJ2-1, the CDR3 gives the full variable domain: DAMVIQNPRYQVTQFGKPVTLSCSQTLNHNVMYWYQQKSSQAPKLLFHYYDKDFNNEADTPDNFQSRRPNTSFCFLDIRSPGLGDTAMYLCATSKGTSGGHEQFFGPGTRLTVL.

This rearrangement joins TRBV19 to TRBJ2-5; TRBD1 matches 8 bases. The CDR3 has 15 residues. In germline, CDR1 is LNHDA, CDR2 SQIVND (reference sequence). After removal of 11 bases from V and 5 bases from J, the junction contained 16 bases not matched to a gene. The CDR3 region has the DNA TGTGCCGGGTCCCGGGGGCAGGGGGCAGGCGAGACCCAGTACTTC. The encoded protein is CAGSRGQGAGETQYF.

This clonotype was observed once. J is TRBJ2-5 and V is TRBV7-9; TRBD1 agrees at 7 bases. TRBJ2-1 explains the end of the DNA better; the J call may be wrong. The CDR3 is 15 amino acids. Germline CDR1 SEHNR, CDR2 FQNEAQ (reference sequence). The CDR3 nucleotides read TGTGCCAGCAGGATGGGACAGAACCGGAACAATGAGCAGTTCTTC. It codes for CASRMGQNRNNEQFF.

The genes are TRBV5-1 and TRBJ2-5, with D uncertain. Trimming removed 5 bases at V and 3 bases at J, with 14 bases between. This CDR3 is 14 amino acids long. Looked up from germline, CDR1 is SGHRS and CDR2 is YFSETQ. The CDR3 DNA follows: TGCGCCAGCAGGCCCTCCATGTGGGAAGAGACCCAGTACTTC. This gives the protein CASRPSMWEETQYF.

This chain joins TRBV7-2 and TRBJ2-7, with TRBD1 as a possible D gene (6 bases). This CDR3 region has 16 residues. Trimming stripped 5 bases from V and 1 base from J, with 18 bases between. Germline assignment: CDR1 SGHTA and CDR2 FQGNSA. The chain's CDR3 is CASSPHRDRRSYEQYF. DNA of the CDR3: TGTGCCAGCAGCCCCCATCGAGACAGGCGGTCCTACGAGCAGTACTTC.

The chain combines TRBV7-6 with TRBJ1-1; D uncertain. V was trimmed by 4 bases and J by 3 bases, leaving 9 bases between them. The V gene's germline CDR1 is SGHVS and CDR2 FNYEAQ. This CDR3 has 13 residues. CDR3 region: CASSSQEDTEAFF. The CDR3 DNA sequence: TGTGCCAGCAGCTCCCAAGAGGACACTGAAGCTTTCTTT.

This clonotype has more than one count but fewer than ten. The chain couples TRBV29-1 to TRBJ2-5; 8 bases agree with TRBD2. The CDR3 runs to 12 residues. Germline CDR1 SQVTM, CDR2 ANQGSEA. V lost 3 bases to trimming and J lost 5 bases; unmatched junction nucleotides: 2. CDR3 sequence (DNA): TGCAGCGTTGACCCGGGGGGGGAGACCCAGTACTTC. Its protein is CSVDPGGETQYF.

CDR3 nucleotides: TGTGCCAGCAGCTCCAGCGGGGGCTCCTACAATGAGCAGTTCTTC. Protein: CASSSSGGSYNEQFF. The chain carries TRBV7-2 and TRBJ2-1, with 8 bases matching TRBD2. This CDR3 is 15 amino acids long. Losses at the gene ends were 4 bases for V and 0 bases for J; bases not matched to a gene: 2. Per germline, CDR1 SGHTA and CDR2 FQGNSA.

The chain joins TRBV10-3 to TRBJ2-7; D is undetermined. The CDR3 spans 16 residues. Trimming took off 0 bases at V and 0 bases at J, with 12 bases between the two ends. From germline, CDR1 is ENHRY and CDR2 SYGVKD. The CDR3 DNA reads TGTGCCATCAGTGAGTCATTAGGAAGCGACTCCTACGAGCAGTACTTC. This translates into CAISESLGSDSYEQYF.

The chain combines TRBV28 with TRBJ2-7, with D perhaps given as TRBD1 or TRBD2 (6 bases each). Germline CDR1 reads MDHEN; CDR2 reads SYDVKM. The V end lost 2 bases, the J end lost 3 bases, and 11 bases lay between the germline ends. The CDR3 extends over 14 amino acids. The CDR3 DNA follows: TGTGCCAGCAGTTTAAGGGGGGTACTCTACGAGCAGTACTTC. It translates to CASSLRGVLYEQYF.

This clonotype was picked up a small number of times. V is TRBV7-2 and J is TRBJ1-5; D remains ambiguous. CDR1 is SGHTA, CDR2 FQGNSA, per germline. V dropped 5 bases and J dropped 0 bases, with 5 bases sitting between them. This CDR3 is 13 amino acids long. CDR3 coding DNA: TGTGCCAGCAGCCCCAGTAGCAATCAGCCCCAGCATTTT. The encoded protein is CASSPSSNQPQHF.

This clonotype was counted only a few times. The chain couples TRBV5-5 to TRBJ2-7; TRBD1 matches 7 bases. In germline, CDR1 is SGHKS, CDR2 YYEKEE (reference sequence). CDR3 length: 14 residues. The V and J ends lost 2 bases and 5 bases, in that order; junction bases with no gene match: 7. This chain's CDR3 is CASSFDRDVDEQYF. The CDR3 region has the DNA TGTGCCAGCAGCTTTGACAGGGACGTTGACGAGCAGTACTTC.

The chain carries TRBV5-1 and TRBJ2-7; D might be TRBD1 (7 bases). Germline V gene sequence: CDR1 SGHRS, CDR2 YFSETQ. The germline V and J ends were trimmed by 1 base and 6 bases, with 17 bases remaining between them. The CDR3 totals 15 residues. The CDR3 DNA follows: TGCGCCAGCAGCTTGATCGAGCCAGGGGGAGGCGAGCAGTACTTC. It is translated as CASSLIEPGGGEQYF.

The rearrangement joins TRBV28 to TRBJ1-2; D is ambiguous. The CDR3 spans 12 residues. V gave up 5 bases and J gave up 8 bases, with 12 bases separating them. The germline V gene has CDR1 MDHEN and CDR2 SYDVKM. CDR3 protein: CASSTGHRGYTF. The CDR3 DNA follows: TGTGCCAGCAGTACTGGCCATAGGGGCTACACCTTC.

The chain recombines TRBV27 with TRBJ1-1; D is perhaps TRBD1 (5 bases). CDR1 is MNHEY, CDR2 SMNVEV, per germline (reference sequence). This CDR3 comprises 14 residues. Trimming cost V 6 bases and J 6 bases, with 17 bases left between them. DNA of the CDR3: TGTGCCAGCAGGACCGGGACTAGCTTCCCTGAAGCTTTCTTT. It encodes CASRTGTSFPEAFF.

This clonotype was seen only a few times. The CDR3 DNA sequence: TGTGCCAGCAGTTACGAGGCTAGCGGGCCTCTTAGCACAGATACGCAGTATTTT. Translation: CASSYEASGPLSTDTQYF. The rearrangement uses TRBV6-5 and TRBJ2-3; 8 bases are shared with TRBD2. The CDR3 covers 18 residues. Germline assignment: CDR1 MNHEY and CDR2 SVGAGI. V shed 2 bases and J 0 bases; nucleotides not matched to a gene: 10.

V and J are TRBV20-1 and TRBJ1-5, with 9 bases lining up with TRBD1. Germline loops: CDR1 DFQATT, CDR2 SNEGSKA (reference sequence). V lost 6 bases to trimming and J lost 2 bases; unmatched junction nucleotides: 17. This CDR3 contains 18 residues. The CDR3 is CSAGTGTGKHGGNQPQHF. The CDR3 bases are TGCAGTGCGGGGACAGGGACAGGGAAGCACGGGGGCAATCAGCCCCAGCATTTT.

The chain couples TRBV7-3 to TRBJ2-5; 8 positions match TRBD1. Germline V lookup: CDR1 SGHTA, CDR2 FQGTGA. CDR3 length: 15 residues. With 5 bases clipped from V and 2 bases from J, the junction kept 7 bases outside the gene matches. Here the CDR3 reads CASSPRGQEQETQYF. Written as DNA, the CDR3 is TGTGCCAGCAGCCCGCGGGGACAGGAACAAGAGACCCAGTACTTC. Full variable domain (rest looked up from reference TRBV7-3 and TRBJ2-5): GAGVSQTPSNKVTEKGKYVELRCDPISGHTALYWYRQSLGQGPEFLIYFQGTGAADDSGLPNDRFFAVRPEGSVSTLKIQRTERGDSAVYLCASSPRGQEQETQYFGPGTRLLVL.

The rearrangement links TRBV18 to TRBJ1-3, with a tentative D call TRBD1 (5 bases). The germline V gene has CDR1 KGHSH and CDR2 LQKENI. Trimming took 2 bases from V and 0 from J, leaving 5 bases between them. This CDR3 contains 14 residues. CDR3 coding DNA: TGTGCCAGCTCACCAGACAGCTCTGGAAACACCATATATTTT. Translating gives CASSPDSSGNTIYF. Together with reference TRBV18 and TRBJ1-3, the CDR3 gives the full variable domain: NAGVMQNPRHLVRRRGQEARLRCSPMKGHSHVYWYRQLPEEGLKFMVYLQKENIIDESGMPKERFSAEFPKEGPSILRIQQVVRGDSAAYFCASSPDSSGNTIYFGEGSWLTVV.

The chain has TRBV28 and TRBJ1-5; 7 nucleotides line up with TRBD1. The CDR3 covers 16 residues. Looked up from germline, CDR1 is MDHEN and CDR2 is SYDVKM. The V and J ends lost 6 bases and 0 bases, in that order; junction bases with no gene match: 8. The CDR3 loop reads CASRTGSRYSNQPQHF. In nucleotides, the CDR3 is TGTGCCAGCAGGACAGGGAGTAGATATAGCAATCAGCCCCAGCATTTT.

The V and J genes are TRBV5-1 and TRBJ2-3; D is undetermined. The germline gives CDR1 SGHRS, CDR2 YFSETQ. The CDR3 has 13 amino acids. Trimming shortened V by 4 bases and J by 6 bases, and 12 bases separated the two germline ends. CDR3 sequence reads: CASSPTQSDTQYF. The CDR3 nucleotides read TGCGCCAGCAGCCCTACCCAGAGTGATACGCAGTATTTT.

The J gene is TRBJ2-7, the V gene TRBV30; D gene uncertain. Trimming removed 5 bases from V and 0 bases from J, with 5 bases in between. The length of the CDR3 is 11 residues. CDR1 GTSNPN and CDR2 SVGIG come from the germline V gene (reference sequence). CDR3 DNA: TGTGCCTGGGACGGCTCCTACGAGCAGTACTTC. Encoded protein: CAWDGSYEQYF.

The chain combines TRBV12-3 or TRBV12-4 with TRBJ2-7, with 9 bases aligning to TRBD1. This CDR3 region has 15 residues. The V segment lost 5 bases and the J segment 7 bases; nucleotides outside the gene matches: 12. The CDR3, as DNA: TGTGCCAGCAGTGAAATGACAGGGGGGAAGAATGAGCAGTACTTC. Protein sequence: CASSEMTGGKNEQYF.

The V and J genes are TRBV6-2 or TRBV6-3 and TRBJ1-1, with D perhaps TRBD1 (5 bases). Germline V gene sequence: CDR1 MNHEY, CDR2 SVGEGT. There are 16 residues in the CDR3. The V end lost 0 bases, the J end lost 4 bases, and 15 bases lay between the germline ends. CDR3 loop: CASSYSRPWGRTEAFF. The CDR3 nucleotides read TGTGCCAGCAGTTACTCAAGGCCTTGGGGACGCACTGAAGCTTTCTTT.

This clonotype is a singleton in its sample. The chain combines TRBV4-1 with TRBJ2-5; tentatively, D is TRBD1 (6 bases). Germline V lookup: CDR1 MGHRA, CDR2 YSYEKL. The CDR3 has 15 residues. V was shortened by 4 bases and J by 1 base, with 13 bases between the two germline ends. This CDR3 reads CASSRLTGLQETQYF. CDR3 nucleotides: TGCGCCAGCAGCCGTTTGACAGGTCTCCAAGAGACCCAGTACTTC.